The rows below give T cell receptor beta chains drawn from one sample of a study of identical twins. TCRdb independently ran MiXCR on the 5' RACE reads; one entry per CDR3 protein. In the table there are approximately 1.8 million distinct CDR3 sequences, about 32% of which are singletons. Sequencing was performed on cord blood. These receptors originate from a newborn girl in good health. CDR3s include the opening cysteine and the closing phenylalanine or tryptophan. A D gene is named only where the DNA matches it firmly. The size of a clone is reported for some rows only, either as once, few or many, or as a class for expanded clones.

CDR3nt	CDR3aa	abundance	d_gene	v_gene	j_gene
TGCAGTGCTCCTTCTCTAGCGGGAGGGGGCAATGAGCAGTACTTC	CSAPSLAGGGNEQYF	NA	TRBD2	TRBV20-1	TRBJ2-5
TGTGCCAGCATCCCATATTGGGGGAGGGTCACAGATACGCAGTATTTT	CASIPYWGRVTDTQYF	NA	TRBD2	TRBV27	TRBJ2-3
TGCAGTGCCCCAGAAGCGGGGAAAGAGACCCAGTACTTC	CSAPEAGKETQYF	NA	TRBD2	TRBV20-1	TRBJ2-5
TGCAGCGTAATGACAGGGGGATCGTACGAGCAGTACTTC	CSVMTGGSYEQYF	NA	TRBD1	TRBV29-1	TRBJ2-7
TGTGCCAGCAGCCCGGGCGGAAGTGAAAAACTGTTTTTT	CASSPGGSEKLFF	NA	NA	TRBV27	TRBJ1-4
TGTGCCAGCAGCCAACACCGGGACCCAGGGGCGTGGGAGCAGTACTTC	CASSQHRDPGAWEQYF	NA	NA	TRBV3-1	TRBJ2-7
TGCGCCAGCAGCTTCACAGGGGGCTGGGAGACCCAGTACTTC	CASSFTGGWETQYF	NA	TRBD1	TRBV5-1	TRBJ2-5
TGTGCCAGCAGTGAGACCGTAGAGACCCAGTTCTTC	CASSETVETQFF	NA	NA	TRBV2	TRBJ2-1
TGTGCCAGCAGTTTATCCCTATTACTTCAGGACCCATTTTTGGAGACCCAGTACTTC	CASSLSLLLQDPFLETQYF	NA	NA	TRBV28	TRBJ2-5
TGCAGTGCTAAGGGGCAGGGGACACTCAATCAGCCCCAGCATTTT	CSAKGQGTLNQPQHF	once	NA	TRBV20-1	TRBJ1-5
TGCACCAGCGGACTCACAGATACGCAGTATTTT	CTSGLTDTQYF	NA	NA	TRBV5-1	TRBJ2-3
TGTGCCAGCAGTCACAGGAGAGCAACTAATGAAAAACTGTTTTTT	CASSHRRATNEKLFF	few	NA	TRBV14	TRBJ1-4